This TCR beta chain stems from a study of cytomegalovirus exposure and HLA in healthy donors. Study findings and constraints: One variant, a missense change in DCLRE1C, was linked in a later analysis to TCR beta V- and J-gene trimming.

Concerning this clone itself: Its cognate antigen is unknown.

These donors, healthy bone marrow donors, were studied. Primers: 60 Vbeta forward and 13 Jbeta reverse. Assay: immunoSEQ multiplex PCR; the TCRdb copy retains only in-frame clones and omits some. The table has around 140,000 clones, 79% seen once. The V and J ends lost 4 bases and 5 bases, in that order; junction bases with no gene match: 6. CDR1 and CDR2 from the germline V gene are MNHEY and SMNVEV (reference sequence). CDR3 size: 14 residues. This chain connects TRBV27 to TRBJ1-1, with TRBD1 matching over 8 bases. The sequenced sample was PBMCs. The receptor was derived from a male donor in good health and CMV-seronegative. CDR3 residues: CASSSSQGGTEAFF. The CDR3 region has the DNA TGTGCCAGCAGTTCATCACAGGGGGGAACTGAAGCTTTCTTT.